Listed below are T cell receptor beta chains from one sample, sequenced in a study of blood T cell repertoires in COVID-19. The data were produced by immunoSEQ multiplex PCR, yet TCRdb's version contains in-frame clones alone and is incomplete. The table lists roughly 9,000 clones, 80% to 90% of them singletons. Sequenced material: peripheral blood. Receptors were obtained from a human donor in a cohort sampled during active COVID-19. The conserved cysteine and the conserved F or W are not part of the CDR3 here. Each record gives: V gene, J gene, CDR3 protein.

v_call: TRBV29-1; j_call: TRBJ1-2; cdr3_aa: SVEEGDRDYGYT
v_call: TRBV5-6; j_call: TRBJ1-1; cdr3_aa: ASSSPGGVWTEAF
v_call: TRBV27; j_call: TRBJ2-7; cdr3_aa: ASSLKGQAFTYEQY
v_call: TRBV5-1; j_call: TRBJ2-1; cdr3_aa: ASSGFGVSNEQF
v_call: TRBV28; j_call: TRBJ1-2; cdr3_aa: ASSLSRPGGLGGYT
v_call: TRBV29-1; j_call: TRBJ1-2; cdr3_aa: SVAPIAQGGYGYT
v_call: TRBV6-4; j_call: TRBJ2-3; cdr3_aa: ASSGREDRGPPSTDTQY
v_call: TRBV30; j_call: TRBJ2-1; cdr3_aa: AWSSGMGRNEQF
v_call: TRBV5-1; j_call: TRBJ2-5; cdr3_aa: ASSLGGPEETQY
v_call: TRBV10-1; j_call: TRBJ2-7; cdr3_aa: ASSGQGAYEQY
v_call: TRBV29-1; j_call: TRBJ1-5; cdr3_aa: SVVVVGQGGNQPQH
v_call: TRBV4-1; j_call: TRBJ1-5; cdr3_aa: ASSQDRRQRNQPQH
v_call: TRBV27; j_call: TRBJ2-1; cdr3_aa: ASSLLLAGDEQF
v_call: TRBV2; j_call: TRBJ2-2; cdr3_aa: ASSRRQPNTGELF
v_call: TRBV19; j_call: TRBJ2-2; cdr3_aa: ASSLGRLRRITGELF
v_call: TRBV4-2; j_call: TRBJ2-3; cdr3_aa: ASSQAGVSTDTQY
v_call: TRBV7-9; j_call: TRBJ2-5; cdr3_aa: ASSSGTALVGETQY
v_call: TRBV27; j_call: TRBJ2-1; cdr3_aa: ASSRGQGSYNEQF
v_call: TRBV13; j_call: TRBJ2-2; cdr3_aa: ASSFLAGGTNTGELF
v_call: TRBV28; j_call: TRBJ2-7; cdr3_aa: ATASGVLYEQY
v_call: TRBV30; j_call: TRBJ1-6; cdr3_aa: AWNPWTGRSYSPLH
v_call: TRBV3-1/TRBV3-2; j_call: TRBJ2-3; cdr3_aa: ASSQETSGITTSTDTQY
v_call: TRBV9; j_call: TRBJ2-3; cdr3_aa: ASTNGPVQGTQY
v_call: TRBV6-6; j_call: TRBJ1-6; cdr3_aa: ASSSTAYNSPLH
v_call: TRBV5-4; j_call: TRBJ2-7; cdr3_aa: ASSKDSYYEQY
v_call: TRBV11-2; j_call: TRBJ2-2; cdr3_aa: ASSLVRSTGELF
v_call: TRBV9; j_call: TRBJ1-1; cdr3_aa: ASSGSRQGAHTEAF
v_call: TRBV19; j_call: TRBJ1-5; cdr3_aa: ASSSLGWQGPQH
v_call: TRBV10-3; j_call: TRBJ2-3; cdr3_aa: AISELLATGTDTQY
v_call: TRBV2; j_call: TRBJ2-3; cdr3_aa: ASNVGADTQY
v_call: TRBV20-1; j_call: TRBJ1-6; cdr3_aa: SASRPGLYSPLH
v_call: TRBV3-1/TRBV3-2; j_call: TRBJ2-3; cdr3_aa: ASSRGLAGGPGQY
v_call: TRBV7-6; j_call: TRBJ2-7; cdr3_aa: ASSLAGLANYEQY
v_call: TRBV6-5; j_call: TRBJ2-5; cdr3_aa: AISPVRETQY
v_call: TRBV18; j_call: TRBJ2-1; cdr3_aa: ASSPPDRVIYNEQF
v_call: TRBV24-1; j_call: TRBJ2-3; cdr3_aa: ATSDTPDRGRGTDTQY
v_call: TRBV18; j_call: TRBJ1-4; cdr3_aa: ASQDRHPTNEKLF
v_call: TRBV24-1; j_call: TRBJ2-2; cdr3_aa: ATRARTEKNTGELF